This T cell receptor (beta chain) is drawn from a study of T-cell memory formation after mild COVID-19. V lost 2 bases to trimming and J lost 5 bases; unmatched junction nucleotides: 14. This CDR3 contains 18 residues. Germline V gene data show CDR1 as SGHVS and CDR2 as FQNEAQ. This clonotype was found a few times. TCRdb ran MiXCR on the 5' RACE reads and lists one entry per CDR3 protein. Of more than 350,000 distinct CDR3 sequences listed, approximately 15% are singletons. Sequencing was done on a sample of PBMCs or a T cell subset sorted from them (not recorded which). This receptor was identified in a man younger than 30 who had mild COVID-19 (a few samples of this study predate the infection). Cell type and time point are not known. The genes are TRBV7-8 and TRBJ1-2, with TRBD1 matching over 10 bases. As DNA, the CDR3 is TGTGCCAGCAGCTTAACACGGGACAGGGGCCGGTATGGATATGGCTACACCTTC. Its protein is CASSLTRDRGRYGYGYTF.